The present TCR beta chain was sequenced within a study of blood T cell repertoires in COVID-19. Study at large: The study drew acute and convalescent COVID-19 samples from the United States, Italy and Spain. Sample material is recorded as cDNA or gDNA derived from T cells, B-cell-depleted T cells, or PBMCs.

As originally analysed: Estimation of nucleated cell counts was performed using reference gene primer amplification. The data were produced by immunoSEQ multiplex PCR, yet TCRdb's version contains in-frame clones alone and is incomplete. Clone size and the V and J calls come from that table; the DNA yielded D and trimming. The sample consists of about 120,000 clones, around 86% of them appearing once. Sequences were obtained from peripheral blood. The origin of this receptor is a man older than 75 with acute or convalescent COVID-19.

CDR3 loop: CASSLMSTAAPREQYF. The DNA of the CDR3 is TGCGCCAGCAGCTTGATGTCGACCGCGGCGCCACGGGAGCAGTACTTC. The V gene is TRBV5-1, the J gene TRBJ2-7, with D hard to call. V was shortened by 1 base and J by 7 bases, with 21 bases between the two germline ends. CDR1 is SGHRS, CDR2 YFSETQ, per germline. The CDR3 is made up of 16 amino acids.